This note documents a single TCR beta chain sequence. Antigen specificity is unknown. The source material, RNA transcripts, was used to amplify TCR beta CDR3 regions. During a first-round RT-PCR of the TCR CDR3, the HTBI primer set was used. Via MiXCR, TCRdb re-called the multiplex PCR reads, giving one row per CDR3 protein. This table holds hundreds of thousands of distinct CDR3 sequences, approximately 40% found once. This entry comes from a study of T cells in Graves' hyperthyroidism and ophthalmopathy. V was trimmed by 7 bases and J by 5 bases, leaving 17 bases between them. Germline CDR1 reads SNHLY; CDR2 reads FYNNEI. CDR3 size: 14 residues. The diagnostic basis comprised clinical symptoms, serum thyroxine and TRAb, thyroid ultrasound and orbital computed tomography. Broader study findings: Ophthalmopathy and stable hyperthyroidism were separated by a 13 V-J model. Before onset, by a median of approximately 6.2 months, the model predicted ophthalmopathy. Blood also contained most expanded thyroid clonotypes above 0.001.

V usage is TRBV2 and J usage is TRBJ2-5; tentatively, D is TRBD2 (5 bases). Specimen: blood. The receptor was isolated from a man aged 18 to 30 with Graves' hyperthyroidism. For the CDR3, the DNA is TGTGCCAGCAACCATCCCGCGGGTCCCGAGACCCAGTACTTC. Translation gives CASNHPAGPETQYF.